What follows describes a single T cell receptor (beta chain). What it recognizes is unknown. A sample-barcoded 5' primer and a J-beta primer mix were used in a second PCR of about 7 to 11 cycles. From the 5' RACE reads, TCRdb called clonotypes with MiXCR, one entry per CDR3 protein. The data contain 550,000 to 700,000 distinct CDR3 sequences, about 25% of them seen just once; the ten biggest clones take up approximately 17%. These data belong to a study of blood T cells in healthy people across ages. Findings and caveats of the study: Diversity was estimated from one million T cells, and these estimates were considered underestimates.

Germline lookup yields CDR1 LGHDT and CDR2 YNNKEL (reference sequence). This CDR3 contains 16 residues. Material: blood. V and J are TRBV3-1 and TRBJ2-5, with D tentatively TRBD2 (5 bases). The J call may be faulty, since TRBJ2-1 better matches the DNA end. This clonotype was sampled from a woman aged 70 to 79 in good health. CDR3 sequence (DNA): TGTGCCAGCAGCCGAGCGAGGGTCCCCAATAATGGTGAGCAGTTCTTC. Its translation is CASSRARVPNNGEQFF.